The clone carrying this T cell receptor beta chain has more than one count but fewer than ten. The data were produced by immunoSEQ multiplex PCR, yet TCRdb's version contains in-frame clones alone and is incomplete. This table has 450,000 to 500,000 clones, approximately 82% appearing once. The data were taken from a study of shared clonotypes between healthy human individuals. Study-wide background: The study enrolled a couple of women and a few men aged 18 to 49.

The CDR3 extends over 11 amino acids. Per the germline V gene, CDR1 is SQVTM and CDR2 is ANQGSEA. Everyone who donated was a Caucasian adult who lived in Nashville, Tennessee. The V gene is TRBV29-1, the J gene TRBJ2-1; no clear D. The material sequenced was PBMCs. This TCR came from a woman in her thirties or forties in good health. Some clones in this sample may be carry-over from other donors' samples. The CDR3 here is CSEERIGEQFF. In DNA, the CDR3 is TGCAGTGAAGAACGGATCGGCGAGCAGTTCTTC.